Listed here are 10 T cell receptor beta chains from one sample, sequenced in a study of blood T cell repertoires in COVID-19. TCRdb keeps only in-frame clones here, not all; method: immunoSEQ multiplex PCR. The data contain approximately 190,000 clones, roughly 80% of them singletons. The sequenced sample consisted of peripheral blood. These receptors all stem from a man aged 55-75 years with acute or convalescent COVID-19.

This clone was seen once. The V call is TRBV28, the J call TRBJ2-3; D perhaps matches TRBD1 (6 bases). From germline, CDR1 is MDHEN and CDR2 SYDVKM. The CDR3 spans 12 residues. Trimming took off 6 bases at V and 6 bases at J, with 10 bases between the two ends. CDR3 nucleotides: TGTGCCAGCAGCGCGCAGGGGGATACGCAGTATTTT. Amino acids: CASSAQGDTQYF.

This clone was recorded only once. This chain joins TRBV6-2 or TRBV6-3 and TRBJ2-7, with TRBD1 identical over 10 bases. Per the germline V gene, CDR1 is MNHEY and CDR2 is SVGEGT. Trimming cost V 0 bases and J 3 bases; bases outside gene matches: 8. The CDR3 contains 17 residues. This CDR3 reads CASSYSGTGAAFYEQYF. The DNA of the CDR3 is TGTGCCAGCAGTTACTCGGGGACAGGGGCCGCTTTCTACGAGCAGTACTTC.

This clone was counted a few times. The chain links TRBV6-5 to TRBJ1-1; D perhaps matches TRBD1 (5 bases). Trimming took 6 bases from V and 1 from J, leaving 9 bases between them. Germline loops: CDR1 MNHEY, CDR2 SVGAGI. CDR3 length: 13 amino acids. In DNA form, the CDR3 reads TGTGCCAGCAGCGATGACAGGAACACTGAAGCTTTCTTT. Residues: CASSDDRNTEAFF.

In nucleotides, the CDR3 is TGCGCCAGCAGCTTGGACGGACAGGGGGTCTCCTGGATTGAAGCTTTCTTT. Translated: CASSLDGQGVSWIEAFF. This sequence joins TRBV5-1 and TRBJ1-1; 10 positions match TRBD1. CDR3 size: 17 residues. Trimming took 0 bases from V and 7 from J; bases not matched to a gene: 12. Germline-derived CDR1 and CDR2 are SGHRS and YFSETQ.

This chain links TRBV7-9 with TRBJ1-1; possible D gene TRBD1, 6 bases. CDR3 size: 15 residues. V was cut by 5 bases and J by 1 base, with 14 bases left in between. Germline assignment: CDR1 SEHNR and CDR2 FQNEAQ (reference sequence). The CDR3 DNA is TGTGCCAGCAGCCGCAACAGGGCGTCGAACACTGAAGCTTTCTTT. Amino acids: CASSRNRASNTEAFF.

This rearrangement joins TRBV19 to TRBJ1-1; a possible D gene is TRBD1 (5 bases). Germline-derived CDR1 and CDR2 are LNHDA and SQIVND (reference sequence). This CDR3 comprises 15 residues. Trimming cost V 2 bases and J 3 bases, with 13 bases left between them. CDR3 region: CASSILRATDTEAFF. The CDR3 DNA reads TGTGCCAGTAGTATACTCAGGGCTACGGACACTGAAGCTTTCTTT.

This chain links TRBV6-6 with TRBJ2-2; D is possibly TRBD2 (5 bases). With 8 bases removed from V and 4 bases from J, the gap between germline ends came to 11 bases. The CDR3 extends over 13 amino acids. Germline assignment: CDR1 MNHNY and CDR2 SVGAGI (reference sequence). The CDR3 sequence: CASRSSSTGELFF. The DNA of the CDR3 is TGTGCCAGCCGGTCTAGCTCCACCGGGGAGCTGTTTTTT.

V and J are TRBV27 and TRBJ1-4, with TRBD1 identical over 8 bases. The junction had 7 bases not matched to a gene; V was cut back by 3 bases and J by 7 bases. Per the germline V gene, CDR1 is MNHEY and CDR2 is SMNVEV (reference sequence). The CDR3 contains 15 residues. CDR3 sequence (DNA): TGTGCCAGCAGTTTCCTGACAGGGGCGGGTGAAAAACTGTTTTTT. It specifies CASSFLTGAGEKLFF.

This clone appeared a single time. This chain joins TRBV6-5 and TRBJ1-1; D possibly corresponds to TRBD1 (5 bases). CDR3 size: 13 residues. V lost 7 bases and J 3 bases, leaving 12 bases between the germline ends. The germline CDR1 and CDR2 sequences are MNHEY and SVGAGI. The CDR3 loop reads CASKQWGDTEAFF. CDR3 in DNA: TGTGCCAGCAAGCAATGGGGGGACACTGAAGCTTTCTTT.

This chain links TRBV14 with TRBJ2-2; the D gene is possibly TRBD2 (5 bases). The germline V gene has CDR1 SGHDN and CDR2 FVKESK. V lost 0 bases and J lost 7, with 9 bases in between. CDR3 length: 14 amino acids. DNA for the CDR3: TGTGCCAGCAGCCAAGATTCGGGGTACGGGGAGCTGTTTTTT. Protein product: CASSQDSGYGELFF.